The rows below give T cell receptor beta chains drawn from one sample of a study of CD8+CD57+ T cells in acquired aplastic anemia. TCRdb ran MiXCR on the reads and lists one entry per CDR3 protein. The table shows 220,000 or so distinct CDR3 sequences, with about 62% occurring only once. Sequenced sample: sorted CD4+, CD8+, or CD8+CD57+ T cells (not recorded which) from PBMCs. The receptors here all came from a human donor with aplastic anemia. Each CDR3 is given without its conserved first and last residue. Fields, in order: clone size, J gene, V gene, CDR3 protein. The listing skips clone size in some rows; elsewhere it reads once, few, many or a size class.

>few|TRBJ2-7|TRBV7-6
ASSLARGTQEQY
>few|TRBJ2-7|TRBV7-9
ASSDSLEQY
>-|TRBJ1-6|TRBV5-4
ASSPTGSAPPH
>-|TRBJ1-2|TRBV7-6
ASSRTLTEGYT
>-|TRBJ1-1|TRBV20-1
SAPSGVIGTEAF
>-|TRBJ2-7|TRBV20-1
SGAGGREQY
>-|TRBJ2-1|TRBV5-1
ASSLAQTGGTEQF
>many|TRBJ1-1|TRBV2
ASSDSGWGTEAF
>-|TRBJ2-1|TRBV6-1
ASSYRVGNEQF
>-|TRBJ2-1|TRBV20-1
SAPRWLEQF
>-|TRBJ1-1|TRBV12-3/TRBV12-4
ASTRVLNTEAF
>-|TRBJ2-5|TRBV5-1
ASLVSGTSGTGGETQY
>-|TRBJ2-3|TRBV14
ASSRTSGGTDTQY
>few|TRBJ2-1|TRBV9
ASGHGTGGAGNEQF
>few|TRBJ2-3|TRBV24-1
ATSAGTGGFETQY
>many|TRBJ1-1|TRBV2
ASSGTSGQTMNTEAF
>-|TRBJ1-4|TRBV5-1
ASSLPGSEKLF
>-|TRBJ1-2|TRBV7-9
ASSRDLTGAHGYT
>-|TRBJ1-5|TRBV2
ASSQDGINQPQH
>-|TRBJ2-7|TRBV7-3
ASSFSSFVEEQY
>-|TRBJ2-6|TRBV12-3/TRBV12-4
ASRRPTGFGANVLT
>-|TRBJ2-3|TRBV5-6
ASSVAPGEQY
>-|TRBJ2-1|TRBV29-1
SVTPRDYNEQF
>-|TRBJ2-7|TRBV7-9
ASSPGLAGHEQY
>-|TRBJ2-1|TRBV9
ASSGGRLTAAHYNEQF
>-|TRBJ2-5|TRBV10-1
ASSDPGGVETQY
>-|TRBJ2-7|TRBV5-1
ASTDGASYEQY
>once|TRBJ2-2|TRBV2
LSGGATGELF
>-|TRBJ2-1|TRBV24-1
ATSDQTPTGRNEQF
>-|TRBJ1-2|TRBV20-1
SALSGDYGYT
>-|TRBJ2-7|TRBV9
ASSVVASGAYEQY
>many|TRBJ2-7|TRBV19
ASSAGPTYEQY
>few|TRBJ1-6|TRBV7-9
ASSLDSGGSPLH
>-|TRBJ1-5|TRBV29-1
SIQRTGGNQPQH
>-|TRBJ2-7|TRBV20-1
SASGISSYEQY
>few|TRBJ2-7|TRBV2
ASKDYEQY
>-|TRBJ2-3|TRBV20-1
SAREGAGADTDTQY
>-|TRBJ1-2|TRBV20-1
SARGEGNYGYT
>-|TRBJ2-7|TRBV19
ASEQGYEQY
>many|TRBJ2-7|TRBV12-3/TRBV12-4
ASSPPGEQY
>-|TRBJ1-1|TRBV20-1
SAREGGRGSEAF
>-|TRBJ2-7|TRBV2
ASSRVNSRAGSEQY
>-|TRBJ2-5|TRBV20-1
SARDGRAGGDQY
>-|TRBJ2-1|TRBV7-2
ASLLAMNEQF
>few|TRBJ1-6|TRBV12-3/TRBV12-4
ASSFGGSPLH
>-|TRBJ2-7|TRBV5-1
ASSGWDSYEQY
>-|TRBJ1-6|TRBV7-9
ASSRDRPVSPLH
>-|TRBJ2-7|TRBV9
ASSVDVRVYEQY
>once|TRBJ1-2|TRBV12-3/TRBV12-4
ASSAPGRDYGYT
>many|TRBJ2-1|TRBV15
ATSREGLAEPESAYNEQF
>-|TRBJ1-1|TRBV6-2/TRBV6-3
ASRIGQGEAF